Listed below are T cell receptor beta chains from one sample, sequenced in a study of pediatric ulcerative colitis. The assay was immunoSEQ multiplex PCR, and TCRdb's table has in-frame clones only and misses some. The sample has more than 10,000 clones, 77% seen once. Material: gut tissue. These receptors originate from a boy younger than 18 who was a control in a study of pediatric ulcerative colitis. CDR3s include the opening cysteine and the closing phenylalanine or tryptophan. The D gene is left open where the match is weak. A row's size may be missing; if present it is once, few, many or a size class.

. | medium-sized | TRBJ2-2 | 14 | TRBV18 | TGTGCCAGCTCACCCGACAGGCTCACCGGGGAGCTGTTTTTT | CASSPDRLTGELFF
TRBD2 | . | TRBJ2-1 | 14 | TRBV19 | TGTGCCAGTAGTAGCGGGAGGAGGTACAATGAGCAGTTCTTC | CASSSGRRYNEQFF
TRBD2 | once | TRBJ2-3 | 14 | TRBV7-3 | TGTGCCAGCAGCCTAACTAGCGGCACAGATACGCAGTATTTT | CASSLTSGTDTQYF
. | once | TRBJ2-1 | 13 | TRBV19 | TGTGCCAGTAGTATGACTATCAACAGTGAGCAGTTCTTC | CASSMTINSEQFF
TRBD1 | . | TRBJ1-2 | 15 | TRBV10-3 | TGTGCCATCAGTGAGTCTGGTCAGGGGGCCTATGGCTACACCTTC | CAISESGQGAYGYTF
TRBD1 | . | TRBJ2-7 | 14 | TRBV5-6 | TGTGCCAGCAGCCCGACAGGGGTCGGCGACGAGCAGTACTTC | CASSPTGVGDEQYF
TRBD1 | few | TRBJ2-3 | 14 | TRBV2 | TGTGCCAGCAGTGGACAGGGTTGGACAGATACGCAGTATTTT | CASSGQGWTDTQYF
. | . | TRBJ2-3 | 13 | TRBV5-4 | TGTGCCACCGGCCGTATCCGTGGGGATACGCAGTATTTT | CATGRIRGDTQYF
. | . | TRBJ2-3 | 8 | TRBV6-1 | TGTGCCAGCAGCCCCCGGTATTTT | CASSPRYF
. | once | TRBJ2-1 | 14 | TRBV29-1 | TGCAGCGTTGCACGGAAACCAAGAGGCAATGAGCAGTTCTTC | CSVARKPRGNEQFF
TRBD2 | few | TRBJ2-1 | 14 | TRBV6-4 | TGTGCCAGCAAAACTAGCGGGAGGGGTAATGAGCAGTTCTTC | CASKTSGRGNEQFF
TRBD1 | . | TRBJ2-5 | 16 | TRBV5-1 | TGCGCCAGCAGCTTGGAACCGGGACAGGGGGCGGAGACCCAGTACTTC | CASSLEPGQGAETQYF
. | few | TRBJ1-5 | 13 | TRBV19 | TGTGCCAGTATGGGGGGGATCAATCAGCCCCAGCATTTT | CASMGGINQPQHF
TRBD1 | . | TRBJ1-2 | 15 | TRBV5-1 | TGCGCCAGCAGCGAAAATCAGGGGGCGGACTATGGCTACACCTTC | CASSENQGADYGYTF
. | . | TRBJ1-5 | 13 | TRBV6-5 | TGTGCCAGCAGCCGGGATAGCAATCAGCCCCAGCATTTT | CASSRDSNQPQHF
TRBD2 | once | TRBJ2-1 | 14 | TRBV5-1 | TGCGCCAGCAGCTTTACGGGAGGACCGAATGAGCAGTTCTTC | CASSFTGGPNEQFF
TRBD2 | . | TRBJ2-3 | 16 | TRBV30 | TGTGCCTGGAGTCTGGGAGCCGGGACTAGCGGAGATACGCAGTATTTT | CAWSLGAGTSGDTQYF
. | . | TRBJ2-3 | 13 | TRBV9 | TGTGCCAGCAGCCTTACCGATGAGGATACGCAGTATTTT | CASSLTDEDTQYF
. | once | TRBJ2-5 | 15 | TRBV11-3 | TGTGCCAGCAGCTTATATAGTATCCTTCAAGAGACCCAGTACTTC | CASSLYSILQETQYF
TRBD2 | few | TRBJ2-2 | 16 | TRBV11-1 | TGTGCCAGCAGCTTAACTCTTAGCGGGACTACCGGGGAGCTGTTTTTT | CASSLTLSGTTGELFF
TRBD2 | few | TRBJ2-7 | 14 | TRBV7-9 | TGTGCCAGCAGCTCGAGCGGGAGGGCTTACGAGCAGTACTTC | CASSSSGRAYEQYF
. | . | TRBJ2-1 | 17 | TRBV7-8 | TGTGCCAGCAATCTAGGGTGGTCGCTTGACCCATACAATGAGCAGTTCTTC | CASNLGWSLDPYNEQFF
TRBD1 | . | TRBJ2-5 | 13 | TRBV27 | TGTGCCAGCAGCTGGACAGGGCAAGAGACCCAGTACTTC | CASSWTGQETQYF
TRBD2 | . | TRBJ2-3 | 17 | TRBV10-3 | TGTGCCATCGCGGAGCCGGGACTAGCGGGAGGAGCAGATACGCAGTATTTT | CAIAEPGLAGGADTQYF
. | once | TRBJ2-1 | 17 | TRBV11-2 | TGTGCCAGCCGGGACAGGGCTGCGGGAGGGGGTTACAATGAGCAGTTCTTC | CASRDRAAGGGYNEQFF
. | . | TRBJ2-5 | 11 | TRBV7-6 | TGTGCCAGCAGCAAACAAGAGACCCAGTACTTC | CASSKQETQYF
. | few | TRBJ2-5 | 15 | TRBV5-4 | TGTGCCAGCAGCTTCTCAGGGAGTCGCCAAGAGACCCAGTACTTC | CASSFSGSRQETQYF
. | . | TRBJ1-1 | 11 | TRBV5-6 | TGTGCCAGCAGCTTGTACACTGAAGCTTTCTTT | CASSLYTEAFF
TRBD2 | . | TRBJ2-1 | 15 | TRBV2 | TGTGCCAGCAAAGCAGCGGGAGGGCCCATGAATGAGCAGTTCTTC | CASKAAGGPMNEQFF
TRBD2 | . | TRBJ2-6 | 16 | TRBV7-8 | TGTGCGACCGGGGGGTTGGTTCTCTCTGGGGCCAACGTCCTGACTTTC | CATGGLVLSGANVLTF
. | few | TRBJ1-2 | 16 | TRBV18 | TGTGCCATTTCTCACCTACTGCGGGGGCGCGACTATGGCTACACCTTC | CAISHLLRGRDYGYTF
. | . | TRBJ2-6 | 14 | TRBV30 | TGTGCCTGGAGCAGGGCCTCTGGGGCCAACGTCCTGACTTTC | CAWSRASGANVLTF
. | . | TRBJ1-2 | 13 | TRBV6-5 | TGTGCCAGCAGTACTCCGGCAGGCTATGGCTACACCTTC | CASSTPAGYGYTF
. | . | TRBJ1-3 | 13 | TRBV7-3 | TGTGCCAGCAGCTTAGATACGAGAAACACCATATATTTT | CASSLDTRNTIYF
. | . | TRBJ2-1 | 12 | TRBV7-3 | TGTGCCAGCAGCTTAATTGGGGATGAGCAGTTCTTC | CASSLIGDEQFF
. | . | TRBJ2-6 | 13 | TRBV5-8 | TGTGCCAGCACCTTCGCCCTGGCCAACGTCCTGACTTTC | CASTFALANVLTF
. | . | TRBJ2-3 | 16 | TRBV9 | TGTGCCAGCAGCGTAGCGGCTCTCACCGGCACAGATACGCAGTATTTT | CASSVAALTGTDTQYF
TRBD1 | . | TRBJ1-5 | 17 | TRBV27 | TGTGCCAGCAGTTTCTGGCGGGGGGACAGTCCCAATCAGCCCCAGCATTTT | CASSFWRGDSPNQPQHF
. | . | TRBJ1-4 | 16 | TRBV5-1 | TGCGCCAGCAGGTCCGGCACATTAGCAACTAATGAAAAACTGTTTTTT | CASRSGTLATNEKLFF
TRBD2 | . | TRBJ2-1 | 14 | TRBV7-6 | TGTGCCAGCAGCTCCCGGGGGGGTCTCAATGAGCAGTTCTTC | CASSSRGGLNEQFF
. | . | TRBJ1-5 | 16 | TRBV10-1 | TGCGCCAGCAGAAAGGTCCATACTTATAGCAATCAGCCCCAGCATTTT | CASRKVHTYSNQPQHF
. | . | TRBJ2-1 | 16 | TRBV11-2 | TGTGCCAGCGCCCCTGAGGCGCCCCGAGGATACAATGAGCAGTTCTTC | CASAPEAPRGYNEQFF
TRBD1 | . | TRBJ1-4 | 14 | TRBV6-1 | TGTGCCAGCAGACAGGGGGCAACTAATGAAAAACTGTTTTTT | CASRQGATNEKLFF
. | . | TRBJ2-1 | 13 | TRBV10-2 | TGCGCCAGCAGTGATGGCGGGTACAATGAGCAGTTCTTC | CASSDGGYNEQFF
. | . | TRBJ2-3 | 15 | TRBV5-4 | TGTGCCAGCAGCTTGGACCCGGGGAGCACAGATACGCAGTATTTT | CASSLDPGSTDTQYF